The source of this T cell receptor beta chain is a study of cytomegalovirus exposure and HLA in healthy donors. Study-wide results and caveats: About 90% or about 30% of the time was how often most TCR beta V segments were productive, according to an earlier analysis.

A note on this clone: Its target is not known.

This PCR relied on a set of 60 Vbeta primers and 13 Jbeta primers. Measured with immunoSEQ multiplex PCR; TCRdb has only the in-frame clones, and not every one. The table has about 130,000 clones, 75% to 85% seen once. V was trimmed by 9 bases and J by 1 base, leaving 19 bases between them. The CDR3 has 15 residues. Germline V gives CDR1 SGHRS, CDR2 YFSETQ. The gene calls are TRBV5-1 and TRBJ2-5; D may be TRBD1 (5 bases). The sequenced sample consisted of PBMCs. The sequence was obtained from a man between 25 and 39 years old in good health and CMV-seropositive. The CDR3 DNA sequence: TGCGCCACCCAACCTCAGGGAAATAGCCAAGAGACCCAGTACTTC. Residues: CATQPQGNSQETQYF.